What follows is one TCR beta chain and its context. As yet, its antigen is unknown. The sample comes from a study of OX40 agonist ivuxolimab in advanced cancers. Findings and caveats of the study: Expanded peripheral T-cell antigen specificity went undetermined. Clonal expansion was among the lowest in partial responders at 0.1-3.0 mg/kg, especially CD8+. At doses 0.1 to 3.0 mg/kg, CD4+ and CD8+ clones expanded. Averaging showed that CD8+ T cells had more expanded clones than CD4+ did.

Germline CDR1 reads LNHDA; CDR2 reads SQIVND (reference sequence). This CDR3 comprises 15 residues. J lost 0 bases, V lost 6 bases, and 4 bases had no gene match. TCRdb's copy holds only in-frame clones and misses some; the assay was immunoSEQ multiplex PCR. In the table there are tens of thousands of clones, approximately 92% of which are singletons. This receptor was identified in an adult with an advanced solid tumor such as melanoma, head and neck, liver or kidney cancer. The rearrangement links TRBV19 to TRBJ2-1; 8 positions agree with TRBD1. Sequencing used CD4+ or CD8+ T cells sorted from blood, obtained in a trial of the OX40 agonist ivuxolimab. The CDR3 region is CASSAGGHSYNEQFF. For the CDR3, the DNA is TGTGCCAGTAGCGCAGGGGGCCACTCCTACAATGAGCAGTTCTTC.